The 27 T cell receptor beta chains listed next were all sequenced from one sample in a study of T cells in Graves' hyperthyroidism and ophthalmopathy. Amplification yielded TCR beta CDR3 regions, with RNA transcripts as the source. The primer set for the first-round RT-PCR of the TCR CDR3 was HTBI. TCRdb fed the multiplex PCR reads into MiXCR, producing one record per CDR3 protein. The data show 500,000 to 700,000 distinct CDR3 sequences, with 16% seen just once and under 20% held by the top ten. Input material: blood. All receptors come from a woman between 18 and 29 years old with Graves' hyperthyroidism.

In this sample, this clonotype turned up a few times. This sequence joins TRBV6-1 and TRBJ2-7; TRBD1 aligns across 8 bases. Trimming cost V 5 bases and J 4 bases; bases outside gene matches: 10. Per germline, CDR1 MNHNS and CDR2 SASEGT. There are 15 residues in the CDR3. Here the CDR3 reads CASSSLDRARYEQYF. Written as DNA, the CDR3 is TGTGCCAGCAGTTCCTTGGACAGGGCACGGTACGAGCAGTACTTC.

This clonotype appeared a single time. Without the conserved terminal phenylalanine or tryptophan, this CDR3 likely stems from a read error. This chain connects TRBV7-2 to TRBJ1-1; D possibly corresponds to TRBD1 (5 bases). CDR3 size: 15 residues. V was shortened by 1 base and J by 0 bases, with 9 bases between the two germline ends. CDR1 and CDR2 (germline): SGHTA, FQGNSA. The CDR3 here is CASSLGGRMNTEAFS. The CDR3, as DNA: TGTGCCAGCAGCTTAGGGGGACGGATGAACACTGAAGCTTTCTCT.

This clonotype was detected many times. CDR3 residues: CASSLVNRLPPRNTIYF. The CDR3 DNA is TGTGCCAGCAGCTTAGTAAACAGACTTCCCCCTAGAAACACCATATATTTT. The rearrangement joins TRBV7-2 to TRBJ1-3; no definite D call. Germline lookup yields CDR1 SGHTA and CDR2 FQGNSA. Trimming cost V 1 base and J 5 bases, with 18 bases left between them. CDR3 length: 17 amino acids.

This clonotype was counted at least ten times. The V and J genes are TRBV24-1 and TRBJ2-5; unclear D gene. The germline V and J ends were trimmed by 5 bases and 2 bases, with 8 bases remaining between them. CDR3 length equals 13 residues. The germline V gene has CDR1 KGHDR and CDR2 SFDVKD. This CDR3 reads CATSVSVQETQYF. CDR3 sequence (DNA): TGTGCCACCAGTGTATCGGTTCAAGAGACCCAGTACTTC.

In its sample, this clonotype was seen many times. The J gene is TRBJ2-6, the V gene TRBV6-2 or TRBV6-3, with TRBD1 matching 7 bases. This CDR3 has 15 amino acids. Germline-derived CDR1 and CDR2 are MNHEY and SVGEGT. V shed 6 bases, J shed 2 bases, and the junction held 4 bases outside the gene matches. This CDR3 is CASRAQGAGANVLTF. The CDR3 DNA sequence: TGTGCCAGCAGAGCGCAGGGGGCTGGGGCCAACGTCCTGACTTTC.

This clonotype was seen a handful of times. V gene TRBV19 combines with J gene TRBJ2-1, with a weak D call TRBD1 (6 bases). The CDR3 runs to 16 residues. The germline CDR1 and CDR2 sequences are LNHDA and SQIVND (reference sequence). Trimming cost V 6 bases and J 7 bases, with 22 bases left between them. CDR3 DNA: TGTGCCAGTAGGAACCAGGACAGAGGGATAGGGAATGAGCAGTTCTTC. Its translation: CASRNQDRGIGNEQFF.

This clonotype has a count of ten or more. J is TRBJ2-1 and V is TRBV11-3; D is possibly TRBD1 or TRBD2 (6 bases each). V shed 5 bases and J shed 1 base, with 15 bases lying between them. The CDR3 is made up of 16 amino acids. Per the germline V gene, CDR1 is SGHNT and CDR2 is YENEEA. CDR3 bases: TGTGCCAGCAGCCAAAGGGGGGCGAGGTCCTACAATGAGCAGTTCTTC. Its protein is CASSQRGARSYNEQFF.

This clonotype was recorded at least ten times. V usage is TRBV27 and J usage is TRBJ2-1; D unclear. CDR1 MNHEY and CDR2 SMNVEV come from the germline V gene (reference sequence). V was trimmed by 0 bases and J by 3 bases, leaving 15 bases between them. The CDR3 runs 17 residues. The CDR3 region is CASSLSTTTWNYNEQFF. The DNA of the CDR3 is TGTGCCAGCAGTTTATCGACCACTACATGGAACTACAATGAGCAGTTCTTC.

The chain has TRBV6-2 or TRBV6-3 and TRBJ2-2; 11 bases agree with TRBD2. J was trimmed by 0 bases and V by 6 bases; bases with no gene match: 18. This CDR3 has 21 amino acids. Germline lookup yields CDR1 MNHEY and CDR2 SVGEGT. The CDR3 bases are TGTGCCAGCAGCCTCCCGTGGGCTAGCGGGGGGTACTTCGCGAACACCGGGGAGCTGTTTTTT. This encodes CASSLPWASGGYFANTGELFF.

This clonotype showed up just a few times. The CDR3 nucleotides read TGTGCCAGCAGTCATGGACAGGGAGTGACCCAGTACTTC. It is translated as CASSHGQGVTQYF. The chain has TRBV12-3 or TRBV12-4 and TRBJ2-5, with 8 bases matching TRBD1. Trimming at V came to 5 bases and at J to 7 bases, leaving 6 bases not matched to a gene. This CDR3 is 13 amino acids long.

This clonotype has ten or more counts. The chain couples TRBV7-8 to TRBJ2-1; D gene unclear. Germline V gene lookup returns CDR1 SGHVS and CDR2 FQNEAQ. Between the trimmed V and J ends, which lost 3 bases and 2 bases, there was a span of 11 bases. This CDR3 contains 15 residues. The CDR3 sequence is CASSFPVTPYNEQFF. DNA for the CDR3: TGTGCCAGCAGCTTTCCGGTGACTCCCTACAATGAGCAGTTCTTC.

A few counts support this clonotype. The chain uses TRBV6-1 and TRBJ1-2; D might be TRBD1 (5 bases). Trimming took 6 bases from V and 8 from J, leaving 22 bases between them. This CDR3 region has 15 residues. Per germline, CDR1 MNHNS and CDR2 SASEGT. The CDR3 DNA reads as TGTGCCAGCAGACCCCAAGGTGGCAGCGGGGGAGGCTACACCTTC. Residues: CASRPQGGSGGGYTF.

The rearrangement uses TRBV7-2 and TRBJ2-3, with 8 bases lining up with TRBD2. This CDR3 comprises 15 residues. J lost 3 bases, V lost 1 base, and 3 bases had no gene match. Germline values: CDR1 SGHTA, CDR2 FQGNSA. In DNA form, the CDR3 reads TGTGCCAGCAGCTTAGGTAGCGGGATTACAGATACGCAGTATTTT. It encodes CASSLGSGITDTQYF. Combining the CDR3 with reference TRBV7-2 and TRBJ2-3 gives the whole variable domain GAGVSQSPSNKVTEKGKDVELRCDPISGHTALYWYRQSLGQGLEFLIYFQGNSAPDKSGLPSDRFSAERTGGSVSTLTIQRTQQEDSAVYLCASSLGSGITDTQYFGPGTRLTVL.

The chain is built from TRBV7-2 and TRBJ2-3, with 7 bases identical to TRBD1. The ends lost 0 bases at V and 6 bases at J; junction bases unmatched: 9. CDR1 is SGHTA, CDR2 FQGNSA, per germline. The CDR3 runs 16 residues. CDR3 residues: CASSLAGRKGADTQYF. The CDR3 DNA reads as TGTGCCAGCAGCTTAGCGGGGAGAAAGGGGGCGGATACGCAGTATTTT.

This clonotype was seen a few times. The V and J genes are TRBV3-1 and TRBJ2-3; 10 nucleotides agree with TRBD2. Germline CDR1 LGHDT, CDR2 YNNKEL (reference sequence). CDR3 length: 15 amino acids. The ends lost 3 bases at V and 3 bases at J; junction bases unmatched: 3. CDR3: CASSHSSGRTDTQYF. In DNA form, the CDR3 reads TGTGCCAGCAGCCACAGTAGCGGGAGGACAGATACGCAGTATTTT.

This clonotype was seen more than once but under ten times. The rearrangement joins TRBV20-1 to TRBJ2-2, with D unresolved. Germline V gene sequence: CDR1 DFQATT, CDR2 SNEGSKA (reference sequence). The V and J ends lost 3 bases and 1 base respectively, with 6 bases between them. The CDR3 spans 13 residues. CDR3 DNA sequence: TGCAGTGCTAGTATCCTGAACACCGGGGAGCTGTTTTTT. Translation: CSASILNTGELFF.

This clonotype has more than one count but fewer than ten. The missing conserved phenylalanine or tryptophan at the end of this CDR3 makes a read error likely. The V call is TRBV28, the J call TRBJ1-6; possibly TRBD1 for D (5 bases). Germline V gene lookup returns CDR1 MDHEN and CDR2 SYDVKM. This CDR3 region has 15 residues. The germline V and J ends were trimmed by 3 bases and 3 bases, with 9 bases remaining between them. DNA of the CDR3: TGTGCCAGCAGTTTCAGGGCGCTCTATAATTCACCCCTCCACTTG. Amino acid sequence: CASSFRALYNSPLHL.

This clonotype appeared many times. The V call is TRBV4-1, the J call TRBJ1-1; D is uncertain. V lost 1 base and J lost 1, with 7 bases in between. Germline CDR1 and CDR2: MGHRA and YSYEKL. The CDR3 contains 14 residues. The CDR3 DNA reads TGCGCCAGCAGCCAAGGAGACGAGAACACTGAAGCTTTCTTT. Amino acids: CASSQGDENTEAFF.

J is TRBJ2-3 and V is TRBV12-3 or TRBV12-4; D uncertain. There are 13 residues in the CDR3. The germline V and J ends were trimmed by 2 bases and 6 bases, with 9 bases remaining between them. The CDR3 loop is CASSLLLEDTQYF. The CDR3 DNA is TGTGCCAGCAGTTTACTATTGGAGGATACGCAGTATTTT.

Only a few counts were recorded for this clonotype. The chain combines TRBV20-1 with TRBJ2-6; TRBD1 matches at 10 bases. The CDR3 spans 17 residues. J was trimmed by 0 bases and V by 1 base; bases with no gene match: 3. CDR1 DFQATT and CDR2 SNEGSKA come from the germline V gene (reference sequence). CDR3: CSARAGTGDSGANVLTF. The CDR3 region has the DNA TGCAGTGCTAGAGCGGGGACAGGGGACTCTGGGGCCAACGTCCTGACTTTC.

As for this clonotype: A clone one base away is much larger, so this may be a read error. This chain links TRBV28 with TRBJ2-5; D may be TRBD2 (6 bases). Trimming took 2 bases from V and 3 from J, leaving 10 bases between them. Germline V lookup: CDR1 MDHEN, CDR2 SYDVKM. The CDR3 is 14 amino acids. CDR3 protein: CASSLHGGKETQYF. CDR3 DNA: TGTGCCAGCAGTTTACATGGGGGGAAAGAGACCCAGTACTTC.

This clonotype was picked up many times. The rearrangement links TRBV20-1 to TRBJ2-5; TRBD2 agrees at 8 bases. Losses at the gene ends were 2 bases for V and 1 base for J; bases not matched to a gene: 3. CDR3 size: 14 residues. Germline V CDR1 and CDR2: DFQATT, SNEGSKA (reference sequence). The CDR3 nucleotides read TGCAGTGCTAGATCCGGGGGGGCCCAAGAGACCCAGTACTTC. This sequence encodes CSARSGGAQETQYF.

This clonotype was detected a few times. The V and J genes are TRBV5-6 and TRBJ2-7; 9 bases are shared with TRBD1. The CDR3 has 15 amino acids. V shed 4 bases, J shed 2 bases, and the junction held 7 bases outside the gene matches. Per the germline V gene, CDR1 is SGHDT and CDR2 is YYEEEE. This CDR3 reads CASSLPDRGAYEQYF. CDR3 nucleotide sequence: TGTGCCAGCAGCCTCCCGGACAGGGGAGCCTACGAGCAGTACTTC.

There are a few counts of this clonotype. V usage is TRBV6-4 and J usage is TRBJ2-2, with TRBD1 matching over 9 bases. CDR1 is MRHNA, CDR2 SNTAGT, per germline. The ends lost 3 bases at V and 6 bases at J; junction bases unmatched: 5. The CDR3 length is 15 residues. CDR3 residues: CASSEQGAGAGELFF. Here the CDR3 DNA reads TGTGCCAGCAGTGAACAGGGGGCAGGTGCCGGGGAGCTGTTTTTT.

This chain connects TRBV6-2 or TRBV6-3 to TRBJ2-5; TRBD2 is a possible D gene (5 bases). The germline CDR1 and CDR2 sequences are MNHEY and SVGEGT. Trimming shortened V by 7 bases and J by 4 bases, and 10 bases separated the two germline ends. The CDR3 spans 12 residues. The CDR3 DNA is TGTGCCAGCACTCGGGGTCTAGAGACCCAGTACTTC. This sequence encodes CASTRGLETQYF.

A note on this clonotype: A read error is possible here, since a much larger clone lies one base away. The CDR3 sequence: CASSQGGGELFF. CDR3 DNA sequence: TGTGCCAGCAGCCAAGGGGGCGGGGAGCTGTTTTTT. The gene calls are TRBV3-1 and TRBJ2-2; D is unclear. CDR1 is LGHDT, CDR2 YNNKEL, per germline (reference sequence). The CDR3 runs 12 residues. Trimming took 1 base from V and 7 from J, leaving 4 bases between them.

A single count supports this clonotype. The CDR3 DNA follows: TGTGCCAGCAGGCCAACAGGGGTTACTGGAAACACCATATATTTT. As protein: CASRPTGVTGNTIYF. The chain has TRBV12-3 or TRBV12-4 and TRBJ1-3, with TRBD1 identical over 7 bases. The CDR3 is made up of 15 amino acids. Trimming cost V 6 bases and J 2 bases; bases outside gene matches: 7.